The sequence of this T cell receptor (beta chain) was determined in a study of blood T cell repertoires in COVID-19. The method was immunoSEQ multiplex PCR; TCRdb's version includes in-frame clones alone and lacks a portion of them. Found here are roughly 47,000 clones, more than 70% of them singletons; the top ten hold about 4%. The clonotype originates from a woman between 70 and 85 years old with acute or convalescent COVID-19. The source material was peripheral blood.

CDR3 region: CASSLRQENYNSPLHF. The CDR3 coding sequence is TGTGCCAGTAGTCTCCGACAGGAAAATTATAATTCACCCCTCCACTTT. The V gene is TRBV19, the J gene TRBJ1-6; D perhaps matches TRBD1 (6 bases). Deletions cut 5 bases from V and 4 bases from J, with 15 bases between. The length of the CDR3 is 16 residues. Germline V gives CDR1 LNHDA, CDR2 SQIVND (reference sequence). The complete variable domain, with remaining parts taken from reference TRBV19 and TRBJ1-6, reads DGGITQSPKYLFRKEGQNVTLSCEQNLNHDAMYWYRQDPGQGLRLIYYSQIVNDFQKGDIAEGYSVSREKKESFPLTVTSAQKNPTAFYLCASSLRQENYNSPLHFGNGTRLTVT.